This T cell receptor (beta chain) emerged from a study of CD8 T cells in ankylosing spondylitis. Points from the study as a whole: Disease-linked clones bore a CD8+ phenotype, appearing relatively rarely in peripheral blood. A motif in TCR beta, a set of seven to nine highly homologous variants, appeared characteristic of ankylosing spondylitis blood.

TCRdb passed the 5' RACE reads through MiXCR, listing each CDR3 protein once. This sample has about 450,000 distinct CDR3 sequences, with around 26% found just once. As to this clonotype: Its antigen remains unidentified. The conserved phenylalanine or tryptophan is not found at the CDR3 terminus, so this likely reflects a read error.

The CDR3 has 15 residues. The ends lost 4 bases at V and 1 base at J; junction bases unmatched: 5. Germline CDR1 and CDR2: SGHDT and YYEEEE. This TCR was recovered from a male donor with ankylosing spondylitis. Sequenced material: blood, either unsorted or a sorted T cell fraction (not recorded which). V is TRBV5-6 and J is TRBJ2-3, with 8 positions matching TRBD2. In nucleotides, the CDR3 is TGTGCCAGCAGCCAAGCACTAGCGGGCACAGATACGCAGTATCTT. This codes for CASSQALAGTDTQYL.